This TCR beta chain is from a study of T cells after yellow fever vaccination. On the study more broadly: Preparation used SMART-Seq v4 Ultra Low Input for the low-cell-number fractions. Broader study findings: Abundant contaminating clonotypes from the bulk population could appear in FACS-sorted repertoires. At approximately 95% for CD4 and approximately 88% for CD8, most primary-vaccination clones showed up again after the booster.

TCRdb re-called the 5' RACE reads through MiXCR, storing one row per CDR3 protein. The table lists more than 350,000 distinct CDR3 sequences, roughly 11% of them singletons. About this clonotype: As yet, its antigen is unknown.

Germline lookup yields CDR1 LNHDA and CDR2 SQIVND (reference sequence). This CDR3 is built from 13 residues. V was cut by 9 bases and J by 6 bases, with 18 bases left in between. This chain connects TRBV19 to TRBJ2-7; D perhaps matches TRBD2 (5 bases). The material sequenced was PBMCs, taken on the day of the first yellow fever vaccination. The sequence was collected from a man aged 18 to 29 who received the YFV17D yellow fever vaccine. The CDR3 loop is CARTLAASPEQYV. CDR3 nucleotide sequence: TGTGCCAGGACCCTCGCGGCTAGCCCCGAGCAGTACGTC.